The source of this TCR beta chain is a study of cytomegalovirus exposure and HLA in healthy donors. This CDR3 has 15 residues. Per the germline V gene, CDR1 is SGHNT and CDR2 is YENEEA. Deletions cut 0 bases from V and 3 bases from J, with 12 bases between. PCR used 60 Vbeta primers and 13 Jbeta primers. The table came from immunoSEQ multiplex PCR; TCRdb's copy has only in-frame clones and leaves some out. The sample has 100,000 to 150,000 clones. V is TRBV11-3 and J is TRBJ2-7; possibly TRBD1 for D (6 bases). The receptor comes from a young man in good health and CMV-seronegative. The specimen sequenced was PBMCs. The CDR3 protein is CASSLETGTIYEQYF. The CDR3, as DNA: TGTGCCAGCAGCTTAGAAACCGGGACAATCTACGAGCAGTACTTC.